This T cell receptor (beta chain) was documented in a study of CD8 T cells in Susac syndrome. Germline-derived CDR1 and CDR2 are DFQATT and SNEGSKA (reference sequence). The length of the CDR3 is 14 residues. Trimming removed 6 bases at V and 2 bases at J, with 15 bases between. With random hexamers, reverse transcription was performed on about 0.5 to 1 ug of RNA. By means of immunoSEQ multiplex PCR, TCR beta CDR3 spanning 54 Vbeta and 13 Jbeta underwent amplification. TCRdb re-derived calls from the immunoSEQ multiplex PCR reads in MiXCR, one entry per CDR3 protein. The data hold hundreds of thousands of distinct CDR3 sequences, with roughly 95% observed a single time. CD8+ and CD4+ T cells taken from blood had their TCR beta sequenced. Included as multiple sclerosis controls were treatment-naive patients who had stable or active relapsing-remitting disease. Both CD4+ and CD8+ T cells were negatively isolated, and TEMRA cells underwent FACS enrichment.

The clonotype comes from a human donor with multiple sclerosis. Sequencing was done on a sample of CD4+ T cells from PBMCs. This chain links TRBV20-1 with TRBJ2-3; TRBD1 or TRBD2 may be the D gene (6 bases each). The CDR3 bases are TGCAGTGCCGTTGTCGGGGGCTTCACAGATACGCAGTATTTT. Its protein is CSAVVGGFTDTQYF.